These 25 T cell receptor beta chains came from one sample sequenced in a study of cytomegalovirus exposure and HLA in healthy donors. 60 Vbeta and 13 Jbeta primers were used in PCR. Data came from immunoSEQ multiplex PCR; TCRdb stores just in-frame clones and leaves some out. The data hold about 170,000 clones, with under 85% observed a single time. The sample was PBMCs. The receptor source for this set is a man between 18 and 29 years old in good health and CMV-seronegative.

This chain links TRBV5-6 with TRBJ2-3; D possibly corresponds to TRBD2 (5 bases). CDR1 is SGHDT, CDR2 YYEEEE, per germline. With 0 bases removed from V and 0 bases from J, the gap between germline ends came to 11 bases. The CDR3 has 16 residues. The CDR3 region is CASSLVNGESTDTQYF. CDR3 nucleotides: TGTGCCAGCAGCTTGGTAAACGGGGAAAGCACAGATACGCAGTATTTT.

This chain links TRBV29-1 with TRBJ1-2; TRBD1 aligns across 9 bases. Germline V gene sequence: CDR1 SQVTM, CDR2 ANQGSEA. V gave up 4 bases and J gave up 4 bases; unmatched junction bases: 10. The CDR3 sequence is 15 residues long. The CDR3 bases are TGCAGCGTTGTTCCGGGACAGGGTGATTTCTATGGCTACACCTTC. It translates to CSVVPGQGDFYGYTF.

The genes are TRBV5-1 and TRBJ2-1; TRBD1 might be the D (5 bases). The ends were cut back, 2 bases at V and 1 base at J, with 16 bases in the middle. The CDR3 loop spans 17 amino acids. Germline-derived CDR1 and CDR2 are SGHRS and YFSETQ. In DNA, the CDR3 is TGCGCCAGCAGCTTCGACCCAGTAGGGGTTTCCTACAATGAGCAGTTCTTC. Protein: CASSFDPVGVSYNEQFF.

V usage is TRBV28 and J usage is TRBJ1-4; D call uncertain. V was clipped by 5 bases and J by 4 bases, with 11 bases between them. Germline CDR1 reads MDHEN; CDR2 reads SYDVKM. The CDR3 sequence is 14 residues long. The CDR3 region is CASSLLVLNEKLFF. The CDR3, as DNA: TGTGCCAGCAGTCTATTAGTACTTAATGAAAAACTGTTTTTT.

This chain joins TRBV6-5 and TRBJ1-1, with D perhaps TRBD1 (6 bases). Trimming removed 6 bases from V and 7 bases from J, with 15 bases in between. Germline CDR1 reads MNHEY; CDR2 reads SVGAGI. This CDR3 comprises 13 residues. CDR3 nucleotides: TGTGCCAGCAGCGCCCCAGGGGTAGTTGAAGCTTTCTTT. Translating it yields CASSAPGVVEAFF.

The V and J genes are TRBV19 and TRBJ1-1; D is unresolved. Trimming cost V 7 bases and J 3 bases, with 12 bases left between them. There are 13 residues in the CDR3. Germline loops: CDR1 LNHDA, CDR2 SQIVND (reference sequence). The CDR3: CASMEGADTEAFF. CDR3 DNA sequence: TGTGCCAGTATGGAGGGTGCGGACACTGAAGCTTTCTTT. The whole variable domain, filled in from reference TRBV19 and TRBJ1-1, reads DGGITQSPKYLFRKEGQNVTLSCEQNLNHDAMYWYRQDPGQGLRLIYYSQIVNDFQKGDIAEGYSVSREKKESFPLTVTSAQKNPTAFYLCASMEGADTEAFFGQGTRLTVV.

The gene calls are TRBV11-2 and TRBJ2-7; perhaps TRBD2 as D (5 bases). Germline loops: CDR1 SGHAT, CDR2 FQNNGV. The CDR3 is 12 amino acids. The V end was cut by 8 bases, the J end by 2 bases, with 10 bases between. The CDR3 region is CASSGGAYEQYF. The CDR3 DNA reads as TGTGCCAGCTCCGGAGGAGCCTACGAGCAGTACTTC.

This clone was recorded only once. V gene TRBV13 combines with J gene TRBJ1-1; tentative D call: TRBD1 (6 bases). The germline CDR1 and CDR2 sequences are PRHDT and FYEKMQ (reference sequence). The V end was cut by 5 bases, the J end by 11 bases, with 18 bases between. This CDR3 comprises 13 residues. The CDR3: CASSEGTPSKAFF. The DNA for the CDR3 is TGTGCCAGCAGCGAAGGGACACCGTCGAAGGCTTTCTTT.

The chain uses TRBV2 and TRBJ1-1; perhaps TRBD1 as D (6 bases). The CDR3 spans 14 residues. CDR1 is SNHLY, CDR2 FYNNEI, per germline. V dropped 6 bases and J dropped 1 base, with 12 bases sitting between them. This CDR3 reads CASSASRGNTEAFF. In DNA form, the CDR3 reads TGTGCCAGCAGCGCCAGCAGGGGGAACACTGAAGCTTTCTTT.

The chain uses TRBV6-5 and TRBJ1-1, with D possibly TRBD1 on 6 matching bases. Germline lookup yields CDR1 MNHEY and CDR2 SVGAGI. The CDR3 covers 16 residues. Trimming cost V 4 bases and J 7 bases, with 22 bases left between them. In DNA, the CDR3 is TGTGCCAGCAGTTTATTAGGGGGAAGACTTTTAAATGAAGCTTTCTTT. Residues: CASSLLGGRLLNEAFF.

The rearrangement links TRBV5-1 to TRBJ1-1; a possible D gene is TRBD1 (5 bases). Between the trimmed V and J ends, which lost 9 bases and 3 bases, there was a span of 15 bases. CDR1 is SGHRS and CDR2 is YFSETQ in the germline V gene. This CDR3 contains 13 residues. CDR3 sequence: CATRAGGDTEAFF. The CDR3 DNA follows: TGCGCCACTAGGGCGGGAGGGGACACTGAAGCTTTCTTT. Full variable domain (remainder filled in from reference TRBV5-1 and TRBJ1-1): KAGVTQTPRYLIKTRGQQVTLSCSPISGHRSVSWYQQTPGQGLQFLFEYFSETQRNKGNFPGRFSGRQFSNSRSEMNVSTLELGDSALYLCATRAGGDTEAFFGQGTRLTVV.

Many counts were recorded for this clone. The chain employs TRBV4-2 and TRBJ2-7; D perhaps matches TRBD2 (6 bases). Per germline, CDR1 LGHNA and CDR2 YNFKEQ. This CDR3 has 15 residues. V was cut by 3 bases and J by 1 base, with 13 bases left in between. The DNA for the CDR3 is TGTGCCAGCAGCCAGGAAGCGGGTTCGTCCTACGAGCAGTACTTC. Protein sequence: CASSQEAGSSYEQYF.

The V gene is TRBV4-2, the J gene TRBJ2-7; 13 positions match TRBD2. CDR3 length equals 15 residues. After removal of 5 bases from V and 2 bases from J, the junction contained 3 bases not matched to a gene. The germline V gene has CDR1 LGHNA and CDR2 YNFKEQ. CDR3 DNA: TGTGCCAGCAGCTTCACTAGCGGGGGGGCCTACGAGCAGTACTTC. Protein product: CASSFTSGGAYEQYF.

The J gene is TRBJ1-1, the V gene TRBV9, with D possibly being TRBD1 (5 bases). The CDR3 is 15 amino acids. The V gene's germline CDR1 is SGDLS and CDR2 YYNGEE. V was pared by 3 bases and J by 6 bases, with 18 bases between. As DNA, the CDR3 is TGTGCCAGCAGCGCTCGGCGGGGATCGGGGGCTGAAGCTTTCTTT. Encoded protein: CASSARRGSGAEAFF. Looking up the rest from reference TRBV9 and TRBJ1-1 gives the full variable domain: DSGVTQTPKHLITATGQRVTLRCSPRSGDLSVYWYQQSLDQGLQFLIQYYNGEERAKGNILERFSAQQFPDLHSELNLSSLELGDSALYFCASSARRGSGAEAFFGQGTRLTVV.

V usage is TRBV7-2 and J usage is TRBJ2-5, with TRBD2 matching over 13 bases. The CDR3 totals 16 residues. J gave up 5 bases and V 5 bases, and 8 bases lay outside the gene matches. The germline V gene has CDR1 SGHTA and CDR2 FQGNSA. The CDR3 DNA follows: TGTGCCAGCAGCCCAGGCAAGACTAGCGGGAGGGAGACCCAGTACTTC. Its protein is CASSPGKTSGRETQYF. Complete variable domain (other parts from reference TRBV7-2 and TRBJ2-5): GAGVSQSPSNKVTEKGKDVELRCDPISGHTALYWYRQSLGQGLEFLIYFQGNSAPDKSGLPSDRFSAERTGGSVSTLTIQRTQQEDSAVYLCASSPGKTSGRETQYFGPGTRLLVL.

The chain joins TRBV15 to TRBJ2-1; 10 positions agree with TRBD2. Germline assignment: CDR1 LNHNV and CDR2 YYDKDF (reference sequence). The length of the CDR3 is 12 residues. The V segment lost 9 bases and the J segment 12 bases; nucleotides outside the gene matches: 8. In nucleotides, the CDR3 is TGTGCCACGACTAGCGGGTTCCTTGGGCAGTTCTTC. This encodes CATTSGFLGQFF.

The V and J genes are TRBV7-9 and TRBJ2-2, with a possible D match to TRBD1 (6 bases). V lost 5 bases and J lost 3, with 16 bases in between. From germline, CDR1 is SEHNR and CDR2 FQNEAQ (reference sequence). CDR3 length equals 16 residues. The CDR3 sequence is CASSPKTQGYTGELFF. The CDR3 DNA is TGTGCCAGCAGCCCTAAGACCCAGGGGTACACCGGGGAGCTGTTTTTT.

The chain couples TRBV9 to TRBJ1-1, with D perhaps matching TRBD1 (5 bases). Trimming shortened V by 3 bases and J by 8 bases, and 11 bases separated the two germline ends. The CDR3 contains 12 residues. Germline CDR1 SGDLS, CDR2 YYNGEE. The CDR3 sequence is CASSARGGEAFF. The DNA for the CDR3 is TGTGCCAGCAGCGCCCGCGGGGGGGAAGCTTTCTTT.

This sequence joins TRBV27 and TRBJ2-3; the D gene is possibly TRBD2 (6 bases). Looked up from germline, CDR1 is MNHEY and CDR2 is SMNVEV (reference sequence). The CDR3 consists of 15 residues. The V end lost 3 bases, the J end lost 0 bases, and 10 bases lay between the germline ends. This CDR3 reads CASSLVGTSTDTQYF. The CDR3 DNA reads as TGTGCCAGCAGTTTGGTGGGGACTAGCACAGATACGCAGTATTTT.

The J gene is TRBJ2-2, the V gene TRBV6-6; 11 bases are a match to TRBD1. The ends lost 6 bases at V and 6 bases at J; junction bases unmatched: 6. Germline V gene data show CDR1 as MNHNY and CDR2 as SVGAGI (reference sequence). The CDR3 loop spans 15 amino acids. The chain's CDR3 is CASSPGQGVSGELFF. CDR3 DNA: TGTGCCAGCAGCCCGGGACAGGGGGTTTCCGGGGAGCTGTTTTTT.

This chain links TRBV9 with TRBJ2-2, with D possibly being TRBD1 (5 bases). The CDR3 totals 15 residues. Germline V gives CDR1 SGDLS, CDR2 YYNGEE. The V and J ends lost 4 bases and 6 bases respectively, with 16 bases between them. The CDR3 reads CASSPPQGSAGELFF. CDR3 bases: TGTGCCAGCAGCCCACCTCAGGGAAGTGCCGGGGAGCTGTTTTTT.

This rearrangement joins TRBV14 to TRBJ1-1; D remains unclear. The germline V and J ends were trimmed by 4 bases and 1 base, with 10 bases remaining between them. This CDR3 contains 14 residues. CDR1 is SGHDN, CDR2 FVKESK, per germline. CDR3 protein: CASSLRAENTEAFF. The DNA for the CDR3 is TGTGCCAGCAGCCTTCGTGCAGAGAACACTGAAGCTTTCTTT.

The V call is TRBV6-6, the J call TRBJ1-1; D not certain. The CDR3 has 13 residues. The germline gives CDR1 MNHNY, CDR2 SVGAGI (reference sequence). The V end was cut by 5 bases, the J end by 0 bases, with 7 bases between. The CDR3 protein is CASSDNMNTEAFF. The CDR3 DNA follows: TGTGCCAGCAGTGACAATATGAACACTGAAGCTTTCTTT.

The chain recombines TRBV19 with TRBJ2-1, with TRBD2 matching over 8 bases. CDR1 is LNHDA, CDR2 SQIVND, per germline (reference sequence). This CDR3 contains 15 residues. V was clipped by 3 bases and J by 6 bases; unmatched bases: 7. CDR3 nucleotide sequence: TGTGCCAGTAGTATTGTCGGGACTAGGATCAATGAGCAGTTCTTC. Its protein is CASSIVGTRINEQFF.

The CDR3 spells CASGPQYF. Here the CDR3 DNA reads TGTGCCAGCGGCCCGCAGTATTTT. This chain uses TRBV28 with TRBJ2-3; D gene unclear. Per germline, CDR1 MDHEN and CDR2 SYDVKM. With 8 bases removed from V and 10 bases from J, the gap between germline ends came to 4 bases. CDR3 length: 8 residues.